This TCR beta chain was retrieved from a study of T cell responses to AZD1222 COVID-19 vaccine. The study, taken as a whole, reports: The breadth and depth of Spike-specific TCRs increased once two AZD1222 doses had been given.

Method: immunoSEQ multiplex PCR; TCRdb's copy keeps in-frame clones and lacks some. The sample holds approximately 140,000 clones, 75% to 95% seen once. Germline assignment: CDR1 MNHEY and CDR2 SVGAGI. V was pared by 6 bases and J by 1 base, with 11 bases between. This CDR3 contains 14 residues. Comments on this clone: Its antigen is unidentified.

This rearrangement joins TRBV6-5 to TRBJ2-3; D is possibly TRBD1 (6 bases). This TCR came from an adult who received the AZD1222 COVID-19 vaccine. The sample in question was peripheral blood, obtained 28 days after the second AZD1222 dose. The DNA for the CDR3 is TGTGCCAGCAGGGGGGCAGGGGGCACAGATACGCAGTATTTT. Its translation is CASRGAGGTDTQYF.